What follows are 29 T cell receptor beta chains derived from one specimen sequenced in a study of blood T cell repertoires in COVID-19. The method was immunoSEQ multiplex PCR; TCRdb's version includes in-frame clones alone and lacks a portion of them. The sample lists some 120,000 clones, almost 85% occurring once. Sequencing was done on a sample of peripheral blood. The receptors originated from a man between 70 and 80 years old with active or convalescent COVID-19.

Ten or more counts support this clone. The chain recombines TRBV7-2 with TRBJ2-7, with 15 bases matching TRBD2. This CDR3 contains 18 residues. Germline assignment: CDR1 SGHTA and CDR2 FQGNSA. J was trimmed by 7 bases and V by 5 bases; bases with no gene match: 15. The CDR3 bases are TGTGCCAGCAGCAGGGGACTAGCGGGAGGCCCAACCCTAGGTGAGCAGTACTTC. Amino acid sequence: CASSRGLAGGPTLGEQYF.

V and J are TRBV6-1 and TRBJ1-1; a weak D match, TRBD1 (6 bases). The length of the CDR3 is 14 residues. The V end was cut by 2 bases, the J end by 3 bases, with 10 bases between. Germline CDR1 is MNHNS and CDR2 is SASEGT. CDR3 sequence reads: CASSENRVYTEAFF. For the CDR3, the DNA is TGTGCCAGCAGTGAAAACAGGGTATACACTGAAGCTTTCTTT.

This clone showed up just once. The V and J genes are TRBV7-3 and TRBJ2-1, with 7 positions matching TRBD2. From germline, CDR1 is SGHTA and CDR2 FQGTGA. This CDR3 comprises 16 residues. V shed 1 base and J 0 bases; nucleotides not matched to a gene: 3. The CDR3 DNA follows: TGTGCCAGCAGCTTAATGGCGGGAGCCTCCTACAATGAGCAGTTCTTC. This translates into CASSLMAGASYNEQFF. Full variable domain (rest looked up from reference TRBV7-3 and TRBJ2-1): GAGVSQTPSNKVTEKGKYVELRCDPISGHTALYWYRQSLGQGPEFLIYFQGTGAADDSGLPNDRFFAVRPEGSVSTLKIQRTERGDSAVYLCASSLMAGASYNEQFFGPGTRLTVL.

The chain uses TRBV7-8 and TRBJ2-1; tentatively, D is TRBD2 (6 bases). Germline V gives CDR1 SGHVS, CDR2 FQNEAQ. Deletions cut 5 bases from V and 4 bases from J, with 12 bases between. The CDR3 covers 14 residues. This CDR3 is CASSRRDSYNEQFF. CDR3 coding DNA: TGTGCCAGCAGCCGAAGGGACTCGTACAATGAGCAGTTCTTC.

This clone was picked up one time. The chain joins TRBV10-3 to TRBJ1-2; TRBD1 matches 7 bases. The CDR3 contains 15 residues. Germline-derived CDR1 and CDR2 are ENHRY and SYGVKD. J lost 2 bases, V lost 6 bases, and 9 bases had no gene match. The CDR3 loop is CAIRVRQGQNYGYTF. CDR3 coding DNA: TGTGCCATCAGGGTGAGACAGGGACAAAACTATGGCTACACCTTC.

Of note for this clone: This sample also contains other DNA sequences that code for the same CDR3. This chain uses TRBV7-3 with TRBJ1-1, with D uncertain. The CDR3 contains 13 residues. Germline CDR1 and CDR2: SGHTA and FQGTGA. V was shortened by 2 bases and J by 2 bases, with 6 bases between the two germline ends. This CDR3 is CASSLEENTEAFF. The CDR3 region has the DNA TGTGCCAGCAGCTTAGAGGAAAACACTGAAGCTTTCTTT. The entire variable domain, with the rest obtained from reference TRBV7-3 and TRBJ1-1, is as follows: GAGVSQTPSNKVTEKGKYVELRCDPISGHTALYWYRQSLGQGPEFLIYFQGTGAADDSGLPNDRFFAVRPEGSVSTLKIQRTERGDSAVYLCASSLEENTEAFFGQGTRLTVV.

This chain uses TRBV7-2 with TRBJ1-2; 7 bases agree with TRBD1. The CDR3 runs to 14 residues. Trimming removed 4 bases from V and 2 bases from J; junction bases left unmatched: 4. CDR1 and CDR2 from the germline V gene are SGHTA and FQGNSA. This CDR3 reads CASSSSGQNYGYTF. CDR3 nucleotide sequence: TGTGCCAGCAGCTCTTCGGGACAGAACTATGGCTACACCTTC.

CDR3 region: CASIIKAGKGNEQFF. The DNA of the CDR3 is TGTGCCAGCATTATAAAGGCAGGGAAAGGTAATGAGCAGTTCTTC. The gene calls are TRBV21-1 and TRBJ2-1; whether TRBD1, the table's D call, matches the DNA was not checked. TRBV21-1 is listed as a pseudogene. The CDR3 length is 15 residues.

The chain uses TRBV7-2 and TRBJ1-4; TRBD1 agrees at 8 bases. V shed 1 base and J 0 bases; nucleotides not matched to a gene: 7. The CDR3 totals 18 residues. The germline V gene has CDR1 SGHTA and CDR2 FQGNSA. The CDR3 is CASSLESGGSSTNEKLFF. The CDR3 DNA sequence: TGTGCCAGCAGCTTAGAGTCAGGGGGCAGTTCAACTAATGAAAAACTGTTTTTT.

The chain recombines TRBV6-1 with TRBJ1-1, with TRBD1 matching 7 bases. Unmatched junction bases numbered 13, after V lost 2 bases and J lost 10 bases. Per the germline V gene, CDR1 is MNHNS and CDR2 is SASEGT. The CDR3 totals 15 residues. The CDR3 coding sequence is TGTGCCAGCAGTGAAAGGGTCCGAAACAGGGGTCCAGCTTTCTTT. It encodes CASSERVRNRGPAFF.

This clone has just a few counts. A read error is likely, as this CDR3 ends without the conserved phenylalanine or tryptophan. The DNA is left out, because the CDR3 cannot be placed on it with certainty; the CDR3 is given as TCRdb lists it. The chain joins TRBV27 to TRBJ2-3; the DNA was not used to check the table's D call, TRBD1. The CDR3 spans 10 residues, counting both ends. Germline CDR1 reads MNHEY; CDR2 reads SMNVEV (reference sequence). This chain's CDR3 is CASSFVDRYL.

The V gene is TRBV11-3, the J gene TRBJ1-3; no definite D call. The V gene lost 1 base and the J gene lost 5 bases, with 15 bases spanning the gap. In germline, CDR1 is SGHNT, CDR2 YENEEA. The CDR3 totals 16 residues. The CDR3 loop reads CASSLARSSGRNTIYF. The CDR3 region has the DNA TGTGCCAGCAGCTTAGCCCGAAGTAGTGGGCGAAACACCATATATTTT.

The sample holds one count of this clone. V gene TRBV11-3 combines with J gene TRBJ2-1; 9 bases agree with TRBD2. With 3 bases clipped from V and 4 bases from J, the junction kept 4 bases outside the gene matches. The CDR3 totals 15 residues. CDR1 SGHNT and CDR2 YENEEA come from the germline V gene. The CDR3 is CASSFIAGEYNEQFF. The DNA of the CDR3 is TGTGCCAGCAGCTTCATAGCGGGAGAGTACAATGAGCAGTTCTTC.

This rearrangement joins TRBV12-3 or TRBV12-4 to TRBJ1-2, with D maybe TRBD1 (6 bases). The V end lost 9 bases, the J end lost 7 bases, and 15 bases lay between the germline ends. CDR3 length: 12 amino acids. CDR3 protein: CASTQTGFGYTF. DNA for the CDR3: TGTGCCAGTACTCAGACAGGCTTTGGCTACACCTTC.

The CDR3 sequence: CSVAPGLAGGEQYF. The CDR3, as DNA: TGCAGCGTCGCTCCGGGACTAGCGGGAGGCGAGCAGTACTTC. V and J are TRBV29-1 and TRBJ2-7, with 15 nucleotides matching TRBD2. CDR1 SQVTM and CDR2 ANQGSEA come from the germline V gene. The CDR3 has 14 residues. V shed 6 bases and J 6 bases; nucleotides not matched to a gene: 6.

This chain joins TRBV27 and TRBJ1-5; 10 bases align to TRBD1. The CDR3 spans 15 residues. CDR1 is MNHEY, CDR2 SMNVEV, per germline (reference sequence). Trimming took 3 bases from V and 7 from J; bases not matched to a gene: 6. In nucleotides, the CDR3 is TGTGCCAGCAGTTTTTCCGGGACAGGGGACCAGCCCCAGCATTTT. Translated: CASSFSGTGDQPQHF.

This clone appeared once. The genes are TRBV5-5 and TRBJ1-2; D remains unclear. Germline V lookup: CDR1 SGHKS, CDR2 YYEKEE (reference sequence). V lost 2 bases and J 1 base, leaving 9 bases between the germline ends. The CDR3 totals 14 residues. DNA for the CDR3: TGTGCCAGCAGCTTAGGGAGCGTTAACTATGGCTACACCTTC. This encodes CASSLGSVNYGYTF. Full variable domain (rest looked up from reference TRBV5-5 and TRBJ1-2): DAGVTQSPTHLIKTRGQQVTLRCSPISGHKSVSWYQQVLGQGPQFIFQYYEKEERGRGNFPDRFSARQFPNYSSELNVNALLLGDSALYLCASSLGSVNYGYTFGSGTRLTVV.

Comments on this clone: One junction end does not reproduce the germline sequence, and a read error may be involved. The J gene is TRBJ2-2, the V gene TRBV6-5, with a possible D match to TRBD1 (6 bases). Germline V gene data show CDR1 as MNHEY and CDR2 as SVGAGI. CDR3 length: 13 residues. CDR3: CVTGTPSAGELFF. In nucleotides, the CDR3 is TGCGTAACCGGGACACCGAGCGCCGGGGAGCTGTTTTTT.

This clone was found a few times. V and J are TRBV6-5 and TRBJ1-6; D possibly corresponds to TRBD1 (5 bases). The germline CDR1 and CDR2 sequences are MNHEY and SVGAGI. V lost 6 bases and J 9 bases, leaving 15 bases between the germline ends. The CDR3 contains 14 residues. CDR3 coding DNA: TGTGCCAGCAGAGTACAGGATCCGCCTTCACCCCTCCACTTT. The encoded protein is CASRVQDPPSPLHF.

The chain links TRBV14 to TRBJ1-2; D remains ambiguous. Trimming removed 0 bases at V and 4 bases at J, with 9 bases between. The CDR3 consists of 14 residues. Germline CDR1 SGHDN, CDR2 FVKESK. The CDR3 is CASSQDTRSYGYTF. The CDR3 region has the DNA TGTGCCAGCAGCCAAGATACCCGCAGCTATGGCTACACCTTC.

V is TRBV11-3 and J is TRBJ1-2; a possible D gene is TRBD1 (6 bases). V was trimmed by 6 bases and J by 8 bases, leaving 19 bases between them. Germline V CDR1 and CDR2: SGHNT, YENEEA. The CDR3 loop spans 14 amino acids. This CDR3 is CASSRDSQGGGYTF. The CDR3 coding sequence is TGTGCCAGCAGTCGGGATTCACAGGGTGGCGGCTACACCTTC.

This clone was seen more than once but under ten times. Here the CDR3 DNA reads TGTGCCAGCAGCGTGACGGGCCACAGGGGAACAGATACGCAGTATTTT. Residues: CASSVTGHRGTDTQYF. The chain links TRBV9 to TRBJ2-3, with 7 bases lining up with TRBD1. This CDR3 comprises 16 residues. Germline V lookup: CDR1 SGDLS, CDR2 YYNGEE. The V segment lost 2 bases and the J segment 3 bases; nucleotides outside the gene matches: 9.

The CDR3 spells CASRTGWDTQYF. CDR3 coding DNA: TGTGCCAGCAGGACTGGGTGGGATACGCAGTATTTT. The chain links TRBV27 to TRBJ2-3, with D unresolved. This CDR3 spans 12 amino acids. Germline lookup yields CDR1 MNHEY and CDR2 SMNVEV (reference sequence). V lost 6 bases to trimming and J lost 6 bases, with 10 bases between them.

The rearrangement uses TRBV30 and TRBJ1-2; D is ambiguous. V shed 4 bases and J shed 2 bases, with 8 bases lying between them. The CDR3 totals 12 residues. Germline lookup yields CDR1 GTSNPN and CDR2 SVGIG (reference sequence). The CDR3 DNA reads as TGTGCCTGGACCTACGGGAACTATGGCTACACCTTC. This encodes CAWTYGNYGYTF.

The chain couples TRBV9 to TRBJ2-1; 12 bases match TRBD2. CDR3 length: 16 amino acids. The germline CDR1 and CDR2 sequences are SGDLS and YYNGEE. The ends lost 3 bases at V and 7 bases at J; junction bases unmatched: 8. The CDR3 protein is CASSGTSGKIGNEQFF. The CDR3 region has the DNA TGTGCCAGCAGCGGGACTAGCGGGAAAATTGGGAATGAGCAGTTCTTC.

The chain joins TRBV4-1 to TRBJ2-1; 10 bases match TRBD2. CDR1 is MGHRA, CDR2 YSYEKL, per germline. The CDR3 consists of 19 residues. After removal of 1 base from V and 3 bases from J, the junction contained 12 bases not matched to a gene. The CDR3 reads CASSQGIGQRGGLYNEQFF. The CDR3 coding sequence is TGCGCCAGCAGCCAAGGGATCGGGCAGCGGGGGGGCCTCTACAATGAGCAGTTCTTC.

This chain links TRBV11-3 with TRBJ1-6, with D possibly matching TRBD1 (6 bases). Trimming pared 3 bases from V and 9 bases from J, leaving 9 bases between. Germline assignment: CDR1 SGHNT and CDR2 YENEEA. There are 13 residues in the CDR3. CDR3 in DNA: TGTGCCAGCAGCTTGGGGACAAGTTCACCCCTCCACTTT. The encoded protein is CASSLGTSSPLHF. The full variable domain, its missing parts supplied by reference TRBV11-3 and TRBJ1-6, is EAGVVQSPRYKIIEKKQPVAFWCNPISGHNTLYWYLQNLGQGPELLIRYENEEAVDDSQLPKDRFSAERLKGVDSTLKIQPAELGDSAVYLCASSLGTSSPLHFGNGTRLTVT.

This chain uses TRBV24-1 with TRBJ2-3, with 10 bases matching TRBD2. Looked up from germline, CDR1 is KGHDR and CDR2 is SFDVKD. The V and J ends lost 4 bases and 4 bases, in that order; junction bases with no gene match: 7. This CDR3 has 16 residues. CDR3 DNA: TGTGCCACCAGTGACCCTAGCGGGAGAGGGGCAGATACGCAGTATTTT. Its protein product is CATSDPSGRGADTQYF.

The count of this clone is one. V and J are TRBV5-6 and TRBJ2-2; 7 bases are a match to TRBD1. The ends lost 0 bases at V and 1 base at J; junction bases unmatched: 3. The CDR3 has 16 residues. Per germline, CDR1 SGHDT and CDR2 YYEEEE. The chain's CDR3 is CASSLDRGVNTGELFF. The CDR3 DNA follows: TGTGCCAGCAGCTTGGACAGGGGAGTGAACACCGGGGAGCTGTTTTTT. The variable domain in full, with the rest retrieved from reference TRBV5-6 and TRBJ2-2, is DAGVTQSPTHLIKTRGQQVTLRCSPKSGHDTVSWYQQALGQGPQFIFQYYEEEERQRGNFPDRFSGHQFPNYSSELNVNALLLGDSALYLCASSLDRGVNTGELFFGEGSRLTVL.